This T cell receptor beta chain was identified in a study of blood T cells in healthy people across ages. V was trimmed by 5 bases and J by 5 bases, leaving 15 bases between them. Per the germline V gene, CDR1 is MNHNS and CDR2 is SASEGT. The CDR3 is 15 residues long. Next came a second PCR, run for about 6 to 12 cycles, which used a sample-barcoded 5' primer along with a J-beta primer mix. Every cDNA molecule carried a tag from a template-switch adaptor bearing 12 random nucleotides. Via MiXCR, TCRdb re-called the 5' RACE reads, giving one row per CDR3 protein. The data hold nearly 1 million distinct CDR3 sequences, with about 53% observed a single time.

The rearrangement links TRBV6-1 to TRBJ1-4; D is possibly TRBD1 (5 bases). Sequenced input: blood. The sequence was obtained from a woman aged 60-70 years in good health. The CDR3 here is CASSTSGTLNEKLFF. The CDR3 nucleotides are TGTGCCAGCAGTACCTCAGGGACCTTAAATGAAAAACTGTTTTTT.